The 30 T cell receptor beta chains below come from one sample, sequenced in a study of blood T cell repertoires in COVID-19 (TCRdb year 2020). Library preparation used the immunoSEQ multiplex PCR assay. In its TCRdb copy, this immuneACCESS table keeps in-frame sequences only and misses some clones. Where compared with another copy, unresolved V genes explain less than half of these, and the others have no known cause. The sample profile shows about 210,000 clones; around four fifths of them were found once. Jointly, the top ten make up 0.8% to 0.95% of the sample. The specimen sequenced was peripheral blood. The receptors come from a man aged 60 to 69 with COVID-19, enrolled during active disease.

The chain recombines TRBV28 with TRBJ1-5; D gene uncertain. Germline lookup yields CDR1 MDHEN and CDR2 SYDVKM. V lost 3 bases, J lost 7 bases, and 7 bases lay in between. This CDR3 is built from 12 residues. The CDR3 DNA is TGTGCCAGCAGTTTTGGCATGCAGCCCCAGCATTTT. Protein product: CASSFGMQPQHF.

The rearrangement uses TRBV7-9 and TRBJ2-1; 10 bases match TRBD2. The J segment lost 5 bases and the V segment lost 5 bases, leaving 6 bases of the junction unmatched. This CDR3 contains 15 residues. Germline loops: CDR1 SEHNR, CDR2 FQNEAQ (reference sequence). CDR3 bases: TGTGCCAGCAGCCCTCTCACTAGCGGGAACAATGAGCAGTTCTTC. Translation: CASSPLTSGNNEQFF.

This rearrangement joins TRBV30 to TRBJ2-7; possibly TRBD2 for D (6 bases). The V end was cut by 2 bases, the J end by 3 bases, with 20 bases between. The CDR3 has 16 amino acids. Germline CDR1 and CDR2: GTSNPN and SVGIG (reference sequence). DNA of the CDR3: TGTGCCTGGAGTTTCTCAGCGGGTCTGATGAGCTACGAGCAGTACTTC. Its translation is CAWSFSAGLMSYEQYF.

The chain combines TRBV4-3 with TRBJ1-1; 10 bases map to TRBD1. This CDR3 is built from 17 residues. V was clipped by 0 bases and J by 6 bases; unmatched bases: 10. Per the germline V gene, CDR1 is LGHNA and CDR2 is YSLEER. The CDR3 loop reads CASSQDRDRGIPSEAFF. The CDR3 DNA sequence: TGCGCCAGCAGCCAAGATCGGGACAGGGGTATTCCTTCTGAAGCTTTCTTT.

This clone came up once. The gene calls are TRBV5-1 and TRBJ2-3; 13 nucleotides align to TRBD2. This CDR3 is built from 16 residues. The trim removed 4 bases at V and 6 bases at J, leaving 8 bases unmatched. The germline V gene encodes CDR1 SGHRS and CDR2 YFSETQ. CDR3 residues: CASSRGLAGERDTQYF. As DNA, the CDR3 is TGCGCCAGCAGCCGAGGACTAGCGGGAGAACGCGATACGCAGTATTTT.

The chain combines TRBV23-1 with TRBJ2-3, with D possibly TRBD1 on 6 matching bases. TRBV23-1 is annotated as an ORF whose role is uncertain. This CDR3 is 16 amino acids long. The V gene lost 0 bases and the J gene lost 3 bases, with 13 bases spanning the gap. CDR3 amino acids: CASSQSPLRGTDTQYF. In nucleotides, the CDR3 is TGCGCCAGCAGTCAATCCCCACTTAGGGGGACAGATACGCAGTATTTT.

J is TRBJ1-4 and V is TRBV19; 10 bases match TRBD1. The J segment lost 8 bases and the V segment lost 5 bases, leaving 8 bases of the junction unmatched. The CDR3 consists of 15 residues. Germline CDR1 reads LNHDA; CDR2 reads SQIVND (reference sequence). This CDR3 is CASSADRGQWEKLFF. The DNA for the CDR3 is TGTGCCAGTAGTGCCGACAGGGGGCAATGGGAAAAACTGTTTTTT. Filled out from reference TRBV19 and TRBJ1-4, the complete variable domain reads DGGITQSPKYLFRKEGQNVTLSCEQNLNHDAMYWYRQDPGQGLRLIYYSQIVNDFQKGDIAEGYSVSREKKESFPLTVTSAQKNPTAFYLCASSADRGQWEKLFFGSGTQLSVL.

The rearrangement uses TRBV6-5 and TRBJ1-1; the D gene is possibly TRBD1 (5 bases). Trimming took off 6 bases at V and 8 bases at J, with 13 bases between the two ends. The CDR3 contains 12 residues. Germline CDR1 reads MNHEY; CDR2 reads SVGAGI. The CDR3 region has the DNA TGTGCCAGCAGATCAACTGGGGGGGAAGCTTTCTTT. Amino acids: CASRSTGGEAFF.

The chain combines TRBV19 with TRBJ2-3; D perhaps matches TRBD1 (5 bases). CDR1 is LNHDA, CDR2 SQIVND, per germline (reference sequence). This CDR3 has 13 residues. The V and J ends lost 5 bases and 2 bases respectively, with 8 bases between them. The CDR3 region has the DNA TGTGCCAGTAGTCCCAGGGACACAGATACGCAGTATTTT. This gives the protein CASSPRDTDTQYF.

The chain links TRBV7-9 to TRBJ1-5, with D tentatively TRBD1 (6 bases). The germline CDR1 and CDR2 sequences are SEHNR and FQNEAQ (reference sequence). The CDR3 runs 14 residues. Trimming stripped 3 bases from V and 7 bases from J, with 13 bases between. CDR3 coding DNA: TGTGCCAGCAGCTTGGGGGGGGCACGGCAGCCCCAGCATTTT. Its translation: CASSLGGARQPQHF.

The V and J genes are TRBV28 and TRBJ1-2, with a tentative D call TRBD1 (6 bases). Germline V gene sequence: CDR1 MDHEN, CDR2 SYDVKM. This CDR3 is built from 14 residues. V lost 6 bases and J lost 0, with 11 bases in between. The CDR3 sequence is CASSRDITNYGYTF. In nucleotides, the CDR3 is TGTGCCAGCAGCCGGGACATAACTAACTATGGCTACACCTTC.

This sequence joins TRBV29-1 and TRBJ1-1, with 8 positions matching TRBD1. Unmatched junction bases numbered 8, after V lost 6 bases and J lost 5 bases. Germline CDR1 is SQVTM and CDR2 is ANQGSEA. This CDR3 contains 13 residues. The CDR3 DNA is TGCAGCGTAAAACCCCAGGGGGCGACTGAAGCTTTCTTT. Its protein is CSVKPQGATEAFF.

This clone was found a few times. This sample includes further DNA sequences coding for the same CDR3. The chain is built from TRBV19 and TRBJ1-1, with 7 bases matching TRBD1. The trim removed 5 bases at V and 5 bases at J, leaving 5 bases unmatched. The CDR3 totals 13 residues. From germline, CDR1 is LNHDA and CDR2 SQIVND (reference sequence). The CDR3 coding sequence is TGTGCCAGTAGTGCAAACAGGGGTACTGAAGCTTTCTTT. It codes for CASSANRGTEAFF.

This chain joins TRBV3-1 (or the pseudogene TRBV3-2) and TRBJ2-1; TRBD2 agrees at 13 bases. The J segment lost 12 bases and the V segment lost 4 bases, leaving 3 bases of the junction unmatched. In germline, CDR1 is LGHDT, CDR2 YNNKEL (reference sequence). This CDR3 is 13 amino acids long. The CDR3 DNA sequence: TGTGCCAGCAGCCCTCGGACTAGCGGGAGGCAGTTCTTC. Encoded protein: CASSPRTSGRQFF.

The chain combines TRBV7-2 with TRBJ1-5; TRBD1 matches 8 bases. V dropped 4 bases and J dropped 7; count of bases not matched to a gene: 9. Per the germline V gene, CDR1 is SGHTA and CDR2 is FQGNSA. This CDR3 comprises 15 residues. CDR3 region: CASSSMTGVLQPQHF. The CDR3 region has the DNA TGTGCCAGCAGCTCGATGACAGGGGTATTGCAGCCCCAGCATTTT.

The CDR3, as DNA: TGTGCCAGCCGGGACAGGGGGGACACCGGGGAGCTGTTTTTT. It is translated as CASRDRGDTGELFF. The chain combines TRBV19 with TRBJ2-2; 11 bases agree with TRBD1. The CDR3 contains 14 residues. CDR1 and CDR2 from the germline V gene are LNHDA and SQIVND (reference sequence). J lost 3 bases, V lost 9 bases, and 3 bases had no gene match.

The chain has TRBV9 and TRBJ1-4; D not certain. Trimming cost V 2 bases and J 8 bases, with 10 bases left between them. In germline, CDR1 is SGDLS, CDR2 YYNGEE. The CDR3 spans 13 residues. CDR3 nucleotide sequence: TGTGCCAGCAGCGTGGGCGCTCGGGAAAAACTGTTTTTT. Translated, it gives CASSVGAREKLFF.

V gene TRBV28 combines with J gene TRBJ2-2, with D hard to call. Germline V lookup: CDR1 MDHEN, CDR2 SYDVKM. With 4 bases removed from V and 6 bases from J, the gap between germline ends came to 9 bases. This CDR3 is 13 amino acids long. CDR3 DNA: TGTGCCAGCAGTTCGGGTTTCTCCGGGGAGCTGTTTTTT. Encoded protein: CASSSGFSGELFF.

V usage is TRBV10-1 and J usage is TRBJ1-2, with no clear D. The CDR3 sequence is 16 residues long. The V gene's germline CDR1 is WNHNN and CDR2 SYGVQD (reference sequence). V dropped 4 bases and J dropped 4 bases, with 19 bases sitting between them. The CDR3 is CASSAGGGGGIYGYTF. CDR3 DNA sequence: TGCGCCAGCAGTGCCGGAGGAGGAGGTGGAATCTATGGCTACACCTTC.

This rearrangement joins TRBV4-1 to TRBJ2-2; a weak D match, TRBD1 (5 bases). The germline gives CDR1 MGHRA, CDR2 YSYEKL. V was shortened by 4 bases and J by 1 base, with 7 bases between the two germline ends. This CDR3 contains 14 residues. The DNA of the CDR3 is TGCGCCAGCAGCCTCACAGGGAACACCGGGGAGCTGTTTTTT. It yields the protein CASSLTGNTGELFF.

V usage is TRBV5-5 and J usage is TRBJ1-1; D not resolved. The V end was cut by 2 bases, the J end by 4 bases, with 6 bases between. Germline lookup yields CDR1 SGHKS and CDR2 YYEKEE (reference sequence). This CDR3 spans 12 amino acids. In nucleotides, the CDR3 is TGTGCCAGCAGCTTACCGGTCACTGAAGCTTTCTTT. This gives the protein CASSLPVTEAFF.

This chain connects TRBV6-2 or TRBV6-3 to TRBJ1-3; TRBD1 might be the D (6 bases). Trimming took 4 bases from V and 0 from J, leaving 10 bases between them. Germline CDR1 is MNHEY and CDR2 is SVGEGT. The CDR3 has 15 amino acids. The chain's CDR3 is CASSWTDSSGNTIYF. The CDR3, as DNA: TGTGCCAGCAGTTGGACGGACAGCTCTGGAAACACCATATATTTT.

The gene calls are TRBV7-3 and TRBJ2-3; 11 bases match TRBD2. With 4 bases clipped from V and 6 bases from J, the junction kept 6 bases outside the gene matches. The CDR3 runs 15 residues. From germline, CDR1 is SGHTA and CDR2 FQGTGA. CDR3 region: CASSSTSGVRDTQYF. The CDR3 DNA is TGTGCCAGCAGCTCGACTAGCGGGGTACGGGATACGCAGTATTTT.

The chain employs TRBV5-1 and TRBJ2-3; 7 positions match TRBD2. Germline V gene data show CDR1 as SGHRS and CDR2 as YFSETQ. V gave up 4 bases and J gave up 4 bases; unmatched junction bases: 9. CDR3 length: 15 amino acids. This CDR3 reads CASSPQAGLADTQYF. DNA for the CDR3: TGCGCCAGCAGCCCACAAGCGGGATTGGCAGATACGCAGTATTTT.

This rearrangement joins TRBV19 to TRBJ2-1, with a tentative D call TRBD1 (6 bases). The CDR3 is 16 residues long. V was trimmed by 3 bases and J by 6 bases, leaving 18 bases between them. Germline V gene sequence: CDR1 LNHDA, CDR2 SQIVND (reference sequence). As DNA, the CDR3 is TGTGCCAGTAGTATGTGGGGGCGCCATTGGGGCAATGAGCAGTTCTTC. Translating it yields CASSMWGRHWGNEQFF.

V usage is TRBV28 and J usage is TRBJ2-2, with 8 bases lining up with TRBD2. Germline CDR1 reads MDHEN; CDR2 reads SYDVKM. The CDR3 spans 17 residues. V trimming: 6 bases; J trimming: 6 bases; junction bases outside the gene matches: 15. The CDR3 DNA reads as TGTGCCAGCAGACTAAGGCGACATACCGGGAGGGCCGGGGAGCTGTTTTTT. Amino acids: CASRLRRHTGRAGELFF.

This rearrangement joins TRBV27 to TRBJ1-5, with D possibly being TRBD1 (6 bases). Germline V CDR1 and CDR2: MNHEY, SMNVEV (reference sequence). CDR3 length equals 14 residues. Trimming removed 6 bases from V and 4 bases from J, with 13 bases in between. CDR3 amino acids: CASRSTGSNQPQHF. The CDR3 DNA sequence: TGTGCCAGCAGATCAACAGGGTCAAATCAGCCCCAGCATTTT.

The genes are TRBV12-3 or TRBV12-4 and TRBJ1-1; a weak D match, TRBD1 (6 bases). This CDR3 has 13 amino acids. Trimming removed 5 bases from V and 2 bases from J, with 9 bases in between. The CDR3 protein is CASSNRVNTEAFF. The CDR3 DNA reads as TGTGCCAGCAGTAACAGGGTAAACACTGAAGCTTTCTTT.

This clone has just a few counts. This rearrangement joins TRBV4-2 to TRBJ2-1; 10 bases are a match to TRBD1. J lost 8 bases, V lost 1 base, and 8 bases had no gene match. This CDR3 is 16 amino acids long. Germline V gene data show CDR1 as LGHNA and CDR2 as YNFKEQ. The CDR3 region has the DNA TGTGCCAGCAGCCAAGTGGGGGACAGGGGTTATCATGAGCAGTTCTTC. It codes for CASSQVGDRGYHEQFF.

The chain links TRBV25-1 to TRBJ1-2; TRBD1 matches 10 bases. The CDR3 is made up of 14 amino acids. V was pared by 6 bases and J by 4 bases, with 5 bases of the junction left unmatched. CDR1 MGHDK and CDR2 SYGVNS come from the germline V gene. The CDR3 sequence is CASRPGQGPYGYTF. DNA for the CDR3: TGTGCCAGCAGGCCGGGACAGGGGCCCTATGGCTACACCTTC.